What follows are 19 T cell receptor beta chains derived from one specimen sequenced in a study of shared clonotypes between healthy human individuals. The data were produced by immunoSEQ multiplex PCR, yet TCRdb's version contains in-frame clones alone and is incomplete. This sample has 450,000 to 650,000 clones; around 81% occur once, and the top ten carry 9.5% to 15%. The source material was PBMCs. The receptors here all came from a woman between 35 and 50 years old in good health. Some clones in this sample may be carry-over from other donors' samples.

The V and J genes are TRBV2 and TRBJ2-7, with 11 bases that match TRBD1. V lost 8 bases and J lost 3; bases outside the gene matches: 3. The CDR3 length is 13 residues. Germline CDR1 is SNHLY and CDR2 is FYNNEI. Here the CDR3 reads CASGDRGDYEQYF. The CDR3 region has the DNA TGTGCCAGCGGGGACAGGGGGGACTACGAGCAGTACTTC.

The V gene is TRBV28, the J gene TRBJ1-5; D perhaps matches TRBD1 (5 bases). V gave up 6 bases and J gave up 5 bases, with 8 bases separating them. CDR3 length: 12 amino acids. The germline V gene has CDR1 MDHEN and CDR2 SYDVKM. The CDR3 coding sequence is TGTGCCAGCAGGGGGGGATATCAGCCCCAGCATTTT. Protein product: CASRGGYQPQHF. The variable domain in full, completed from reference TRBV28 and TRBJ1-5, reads DVKVTQSSRYLVKRTGEKVFLECVQDMDHENMFWYRQDPGLGLRLIYFSYDVKMKEKGDIPEGYSVSREKKERFSLILESASTNQTSMYLCASRGGYQPQHFGDGTRLSIL.

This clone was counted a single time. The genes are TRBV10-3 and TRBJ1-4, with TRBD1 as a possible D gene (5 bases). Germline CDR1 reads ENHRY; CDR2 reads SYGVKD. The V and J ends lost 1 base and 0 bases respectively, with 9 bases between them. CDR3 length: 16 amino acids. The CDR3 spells CAISEFDSATNEKLFF. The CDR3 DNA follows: TGTGCCATCAGTGAGTTTGACAGTGCAACTAATGAAAAACTGTTTTTT.

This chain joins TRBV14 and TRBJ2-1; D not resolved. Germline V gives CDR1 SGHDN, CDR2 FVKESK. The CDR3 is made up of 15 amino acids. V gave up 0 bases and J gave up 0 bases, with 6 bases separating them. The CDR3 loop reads CASSQDLDSYNEQFF. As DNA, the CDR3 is TGTGCCAGCAGCCAAGATCTAGACTCCTACAATGAGCAGTTCTTC.

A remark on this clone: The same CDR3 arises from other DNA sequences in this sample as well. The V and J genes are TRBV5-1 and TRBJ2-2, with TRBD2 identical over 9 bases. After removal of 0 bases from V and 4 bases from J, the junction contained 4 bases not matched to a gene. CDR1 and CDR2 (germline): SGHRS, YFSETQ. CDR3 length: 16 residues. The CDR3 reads CASSLGTSGLTGELFF. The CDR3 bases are TGCGCCAGCAGCTTGGGAACTAGCGGGCTCACCGGGGAGCTGTTTTTT.

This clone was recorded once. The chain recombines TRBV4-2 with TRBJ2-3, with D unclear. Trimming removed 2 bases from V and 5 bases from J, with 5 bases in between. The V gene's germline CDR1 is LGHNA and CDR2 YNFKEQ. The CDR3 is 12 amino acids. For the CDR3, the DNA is TGTGCCAGCAGCCAACGGATAGATACGCAGTATTTT. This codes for CASSQRIDTQYF.

This chain's CDR3 is CASSLSGQPYEQYF. DNA for the CDR3: TGTGCCAGCAGTTTATCAGGTCAGCCCTACGAGCAGTACTTC. This rearrangement joins TRBV27 to TRBJ2-7; D is uncertain. Per germline, CDR1 MNHEY and CDR2 SMNVEV (reference sequence). CDR3 length: 14 residues. Trimming took 0 bases from V and 2 from J, leaving 8 bases between them.

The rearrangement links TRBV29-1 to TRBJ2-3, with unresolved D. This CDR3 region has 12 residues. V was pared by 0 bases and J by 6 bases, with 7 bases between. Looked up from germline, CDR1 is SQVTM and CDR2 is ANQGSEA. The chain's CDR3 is CSVEEIADTQYF. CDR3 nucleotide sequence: TGCAGCGTTGAAGAGATTGCGGATACGCAGTATTTT.

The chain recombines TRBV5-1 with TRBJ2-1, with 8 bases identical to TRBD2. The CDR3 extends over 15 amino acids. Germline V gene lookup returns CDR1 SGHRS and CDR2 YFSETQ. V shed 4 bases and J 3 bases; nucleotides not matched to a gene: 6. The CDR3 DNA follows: TGCGCCAGCAGCCCCCTGAGCGGGAGCTACAATGAGCAGTTCTTC. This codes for CASSPLSGSYNEQFF.

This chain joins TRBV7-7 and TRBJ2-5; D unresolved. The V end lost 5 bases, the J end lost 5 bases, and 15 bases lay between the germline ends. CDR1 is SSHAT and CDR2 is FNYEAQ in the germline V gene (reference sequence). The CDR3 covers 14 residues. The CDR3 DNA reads TGTGCCAGCAGCCTGCTAGGGTCCCCGGAGACCCAGTACTTC. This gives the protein CASSLLGSPETQYF.

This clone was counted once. The CDR3 nucleotides read TGTGCCAGCAGTAAAGACAGGCAACCCTACAATGAGCAGTTCTTC. Its translation is CASSKDRQPYNEQFF. The genes are TRBV2 and TRBJ2-1; tentatively, D is TRBD1 (6 bases). Trimming removed 5 bases from V and 2 bases from J, with 13 bases in between. The germline CDR1 and CDR2 sequences are SNHLY and FYNNEI. This CDR3 region has 15 residues.

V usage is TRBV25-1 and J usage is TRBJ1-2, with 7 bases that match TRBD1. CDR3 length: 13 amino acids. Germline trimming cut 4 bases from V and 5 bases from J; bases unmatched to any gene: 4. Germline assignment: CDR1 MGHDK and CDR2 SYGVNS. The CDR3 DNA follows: TGTGCCAGCAGTGCTGACAGGGAATATGGCTACACCTTC. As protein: CASSADREYGYTF.

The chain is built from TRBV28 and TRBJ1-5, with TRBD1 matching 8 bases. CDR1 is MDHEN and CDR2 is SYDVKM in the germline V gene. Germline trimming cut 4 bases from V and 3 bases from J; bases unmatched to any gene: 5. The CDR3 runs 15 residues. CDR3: CASSSGQGINQPQHF. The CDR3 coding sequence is TGTGCCAGCAGTTCCGGACAGGGAATCAATCAGCCCCAGCATTTT.

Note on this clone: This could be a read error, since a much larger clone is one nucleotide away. CDR3 amino acids: CAWKDRVSYEQYF. The DNA of the CDR3 is TGTGCCTGGAAGGACAGGGTCTCCTACGAGCAGTACTTC. The genes are TRBV30 and TRBJ2-7; 8 bases are a match to TRBD1. Trimming cost V 4 bases and J 0 bases; bases outside gene matches: 2. This CDR3 has 13 residues. The germline V gene has CDR1 GTSNPN and CDR2 SVGIG (reference sequence).

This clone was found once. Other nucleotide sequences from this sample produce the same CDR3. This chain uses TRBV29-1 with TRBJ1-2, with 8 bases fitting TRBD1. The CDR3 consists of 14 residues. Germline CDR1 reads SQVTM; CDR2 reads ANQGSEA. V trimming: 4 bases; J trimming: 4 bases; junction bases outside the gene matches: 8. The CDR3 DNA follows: TGCAGCGTTGGGGCACAGGGGGTTGGCTATGGCTACACCTTC. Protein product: CSVGAQGVGYGYTF. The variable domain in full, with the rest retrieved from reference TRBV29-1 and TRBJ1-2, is SAVISQKPSRDICQRGTSLTIQCQVDSQVTMMFWYRQQPGQSLTLIATANQGSEATYESGFVIDKFPISRPNLTFSTLTVSNMSPEDSSIYLCSVGAQGVGYGYTFGSGTRLTVV.

The CDR3 DNA is TGTGCCAGCAGCGTAAGTAGCGGGAGGGCCAATGAGCAGTTCTTC. Its protein is CASSVSSGRANEQFF. The chain combines TRBV9 with TRBJ2-1, with 11 bases lining up with TRBD2. The CDR3 spans 15 residues. Trimming removed 1 base from V and 6 bases from J; junction bases left unmatched: 3. The V gene's germline CDR1 is SGDLS and CDR2 YYNGEE. Complete variable domain (other parts from reference TRBV9 and TRBJ2-1): DSGVTQTPKHLITATGQRVTLRCSPRSGDLSVYWYQQSLDQGLQFLIQYYNGEERAKGNILERFSAQQFPDLHSELNLSSLELGDSALYFCASSVSSGRANEQFFGPGTRLTVL.

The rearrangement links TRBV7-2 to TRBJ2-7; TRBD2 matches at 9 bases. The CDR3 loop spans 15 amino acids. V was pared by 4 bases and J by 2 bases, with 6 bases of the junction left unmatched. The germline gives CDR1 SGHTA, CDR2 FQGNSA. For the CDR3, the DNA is TGTGCCAGCAGCTCCCCGGCTAGCGGGGCCTACGAGCAGTACTTC. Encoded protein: CASSSPASGAYEQYF.

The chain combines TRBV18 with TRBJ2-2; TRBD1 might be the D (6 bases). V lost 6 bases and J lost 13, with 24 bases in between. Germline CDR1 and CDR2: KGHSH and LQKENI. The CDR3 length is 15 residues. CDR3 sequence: CASSPLGAGPNGLFF. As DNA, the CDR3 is TGTGCCAGCTCGCCCCTGGGGGCAGGGCCGAATGGGCTGTTTTTT.

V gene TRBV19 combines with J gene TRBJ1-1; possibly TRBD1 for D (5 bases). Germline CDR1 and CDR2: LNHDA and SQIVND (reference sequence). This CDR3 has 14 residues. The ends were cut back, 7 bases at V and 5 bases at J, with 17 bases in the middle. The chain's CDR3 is CASKREQVATEAFF. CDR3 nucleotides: TGTGCCAGTAAACGTGAACAGGTGGCAACTGAAGCTTTCTTT. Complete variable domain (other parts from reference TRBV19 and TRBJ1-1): DGGITQSPKYLFRKEGQNVTLSCEQNLNHDAMYWYRQDPGQGLRLIYYSQIVNDFQKGDIAEGYSVSREKKESFPLTVTSAQKNPTAFYLCASKREQVATEAFFGQGTRLTVV.